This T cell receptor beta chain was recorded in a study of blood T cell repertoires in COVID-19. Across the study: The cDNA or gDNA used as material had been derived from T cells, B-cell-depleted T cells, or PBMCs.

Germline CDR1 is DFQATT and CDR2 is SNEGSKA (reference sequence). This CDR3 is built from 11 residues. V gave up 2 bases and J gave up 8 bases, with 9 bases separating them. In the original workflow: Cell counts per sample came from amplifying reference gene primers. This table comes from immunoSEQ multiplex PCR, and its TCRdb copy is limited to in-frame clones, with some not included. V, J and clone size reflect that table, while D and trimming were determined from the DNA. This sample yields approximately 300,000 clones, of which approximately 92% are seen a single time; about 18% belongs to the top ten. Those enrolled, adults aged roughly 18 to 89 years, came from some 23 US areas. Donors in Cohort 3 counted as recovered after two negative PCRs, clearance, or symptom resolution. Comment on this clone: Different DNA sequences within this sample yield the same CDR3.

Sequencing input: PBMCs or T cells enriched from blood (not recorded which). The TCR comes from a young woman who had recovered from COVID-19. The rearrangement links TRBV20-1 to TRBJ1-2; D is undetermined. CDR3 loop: CSARRAGGYTF. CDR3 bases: TGCAGTGCTAGAAGGGCGGGCGGCTACACCTTC.